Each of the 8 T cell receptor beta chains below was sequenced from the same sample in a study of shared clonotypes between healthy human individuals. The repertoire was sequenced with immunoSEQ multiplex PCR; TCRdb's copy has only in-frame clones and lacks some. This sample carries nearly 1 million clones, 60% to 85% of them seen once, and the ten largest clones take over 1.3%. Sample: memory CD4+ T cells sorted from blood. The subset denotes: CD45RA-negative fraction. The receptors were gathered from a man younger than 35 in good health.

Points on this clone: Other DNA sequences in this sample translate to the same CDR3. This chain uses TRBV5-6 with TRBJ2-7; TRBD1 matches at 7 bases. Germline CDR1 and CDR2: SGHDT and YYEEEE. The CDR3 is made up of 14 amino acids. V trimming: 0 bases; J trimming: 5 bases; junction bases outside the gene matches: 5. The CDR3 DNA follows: TGTGCCAGCAGCTTGGGACAGGGAAGCGACGAGCAGTACTTC. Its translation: CASSLGQGSDEQYF.

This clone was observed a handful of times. The CDR3, as DNA: TGTGCCACCTTTAGTCCCGGGGAGCTGTTTTTT. Amino acid sequence: CATFSPGELFF. This chain uses TRBV28 with TRBJ2-2; D gene ambiguous. The V end was cut by 10 bases, the J end by 6 bases, with 9 bases between. Per the germline V gene, CDR1 is MDHEN and CDR2 is SYDVKM. The CDR3 length is 11 residues.

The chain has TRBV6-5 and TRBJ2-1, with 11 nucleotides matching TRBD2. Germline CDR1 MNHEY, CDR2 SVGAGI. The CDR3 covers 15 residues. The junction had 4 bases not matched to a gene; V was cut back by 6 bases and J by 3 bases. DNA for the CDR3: TGTGCCAGCAGGGAGACTAGCGGGATCTACAATGAGCAGTTCTTC. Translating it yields CASRETSGIYNEQFF.

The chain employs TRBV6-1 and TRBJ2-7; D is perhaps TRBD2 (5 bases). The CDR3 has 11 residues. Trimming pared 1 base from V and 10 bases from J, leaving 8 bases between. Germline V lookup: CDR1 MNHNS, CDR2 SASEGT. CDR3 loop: CASSEEREQYF. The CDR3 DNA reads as TGTGCCAGCAGTGAAGAGAGGGAACAGTACTTC.

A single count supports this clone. This CDR3 is CASGRDSYNEQFF. The CDR3 DNA is TGTGCTAGTGGACGAGACAGCTACAATGAGCAGTTCTTC. This chain links TRBV12-5 with TRBJ2-1, with D perhaps matching TRBD1 (5 bases). The germline gives CDR1 LGHNT, CDR2 FRNRAP. This CDR3 region has 13 residues. V lost 6 bases and J lost 3, with 9 bases in between.

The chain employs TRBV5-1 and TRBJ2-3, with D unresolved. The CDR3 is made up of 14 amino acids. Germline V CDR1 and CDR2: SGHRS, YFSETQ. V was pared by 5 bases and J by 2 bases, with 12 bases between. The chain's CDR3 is CASRSDPTTDTQYF. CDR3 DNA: TGCGCCAGCAGGTCGGACCCCACCACAGATACGCAGTATTTT.

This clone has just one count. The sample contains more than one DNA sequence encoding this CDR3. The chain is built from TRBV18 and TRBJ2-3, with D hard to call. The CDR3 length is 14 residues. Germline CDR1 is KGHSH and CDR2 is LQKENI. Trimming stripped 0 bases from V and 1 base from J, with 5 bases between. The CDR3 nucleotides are TGTGCCAGCTCACCACCTTCAGGCACAGATACGCAGTATTTT. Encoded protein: CASSPPSGTDTQYF.

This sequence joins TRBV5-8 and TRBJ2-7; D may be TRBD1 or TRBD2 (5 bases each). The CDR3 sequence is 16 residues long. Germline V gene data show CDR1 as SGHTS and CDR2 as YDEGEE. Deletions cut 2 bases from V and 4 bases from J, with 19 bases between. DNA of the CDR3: TGTGCCAGCAGCTTCTACAGGACTCTAACCGTTTACGAGCAGTACTTC. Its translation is CASSFYRTLTVYEQYF.